The clone carrying this T cell receptor beta chain was observed many times. This record belongs to a study of T cells in Graves' hyperthyroidism and ophthalmopathy. An absence of ophthalmopathy progression within 18 months meant stable Graves' hyperthyroidism. RNA transcripts provided the source from which TCR beta CDR3 regions were amplified. An initial round of RT-PCR targeting the TCR CDR3 relied on the HTBI primer set. MiXCR, run by TCRdb on the multiplex PCR reads, gives a single entry per CDR3 protein. The sample contains about 180,000 distinct CDR3 sequences, around 15% of which appear only once. CDR3 length: 15 amino acids. V lost 6 bases to trimming and J lost 0 bases, with 12 bases between them. Germline CDR1 LNHDA, CDR2 SQIVND (reference sequence).

The chain is built from TRBV19 and TRBJ1-5; D possibly corresponds to TRBD1 (5 bases). This sequence was found in a woman between 45 and 65 years old with Graves' hyperthyroidism. The sequenced material came from blood. The CDR3, as DNA: TGTGCCAGTAGAGCGGGGGATTATAGCAATCAGCCCCAGCATTTT. Amino acid sequence: CASRAGDYSNQPQHF.